This T cell receptor beta chain was sequenced for a study of T cells after yellow fever vaccination. Overall study results and limits: Contamination of FACS-sorted repertoires by abundant clonotypes from the bulk population could occur. It was a small share of clonotypes that appeared in both CD4 and CD8 compartments. Boosting was followed by the reappearance of most primary-vaccination clones (about 97% CD4, 70% to 90% CD8).

The authors made TCR cDNA by 5'RACE template switching, adding a universal primer site and UMIs. TCRdb ran MiXCR on the 5' RACE reads and lists one entry per CDR3 protein. This table has about 580,000 distinct CDR3 sequences, 17% appearing once. Germline CDR1 is MNHNS and CDR2 is SASEGT. This CDR3 comprises 15 residues. V gave up 1 base and J gave up 2 bases, with 12 bases separating them. Concerning this clonotype itself: Its antigen is currently unknown.

Material: PBMCs, obtained about 5 days after the first yellow fever vaccination. The sequence derives from a man between 18 and 29 years old who received the YFV17D yellow fever vaccine. The V call is TRBV6-1, the J call TRBJ2-7; D is undetermined. CDR3 protein: CASSEDFLEAYEQYF. The CDR3, as DNA: TGTGCCAGCAGTGAAGATTTCTTGGAAGCCTACGAGCAGTACTTC.